This T cell receptor beta chain was found in a study of blood T cells in healthy people across ages. Study-level points and caveats: Expanded clonotype shifts may have been confounded, as the donors had an unknown CMV status.

It was with a sample-barcoded 5' primer and a J-beta primer mix that a second PCR of about 7 to 12 cycles was run. TCRdb analysed the 5' RACE reads with MiXCR anew, one entry per CDR3 protein. The data contain fewer than 2,000,000 distinct CDR3 sequences, 34% of them singletons. CDR1 is ENHRY and CDR2 is SYGVKD in the germline V gene. With 4 bases clipped from V and 4 bases from J, the junction kept 7 bases outside the gene matches. This CDR3 comprises 14 residues. This clonotype was detected a few times. Its specificity is not known. The TCR comes from a woman in her twenties or thirties in good health. The sample consisted of blood. J is TRBJ2-7 and V is TRBV10-3; TRBD2 aligns across 7 bases. Here the CDR3 reads CAISGPGGSYEQYF. For the CDR3, the DNA is TGTGCCATCAGTGGTCCCGGGGGGAGTTACGAGCAGTACTTC.